These 32 T cell receptor beta chains came from one sample sequenced in a study of CD8+CD57+ T cells in acquired aplastic anemia. For CDR3 and TCR beta VDJ profiling, genomic DNA was the template used. TCRdb used MiXCR to reprocess the reads, holding one entry per CDR3 protein. Of about 200,000 distinct CDR3 sequences listed, almost 35% are singletons. The sample was sorted CD4+, CD8+, or CD8+CD57+ T cells (not recorded which) from PBMCs. The source of these receptors is a human donor in good health, serving as a control.

Turning to this clonotype: This clone may be a read error of a much larger clone one base away. The chain carries TRBV20-1 and TRBJ1-5; D perhaps matches TRBD1 (6 bases). Trimming took off 7 bases at V and 6 bases at J, with 16 bases between the two ends. Germline V gene lookup returns CDR1 DFQATT and CDR2 SNEGSKA (reference sequence). The CDR3 sequence is 13 residues long. CDR3 sequence: CSVTPGAPQPQHF. CDR3 DNA sequence: TGCAGTGTAACTCCAGGGGCCCCTCAGCCCCAGCATTTT.

This clonotype showed up just a few times. The rearrangement joins TRBV5-4 to TRBJ2-2, with D possibly matching TRBD1 (6 bases). The germline V and J ends were trimmed by 0 bases and 4 bases, with 19 bases remaining between them. CDR1 and CDR2 from the germline V gene are SGHNT and YYREEE (reference sequence). The CDR3 is made up of 18 amino acids. The CDR3 DNA follows: TGTGCCAGCAGCTTGGTACCGACCTCCAGGGGAAGCACCGGGGAGCTGTTTTTT. Translated: CASSLVPTSRGSTGELFF.

The chain uses TRBV11-1 and TRBJ2-1, with a tentative D call TRBD1 (5 bases). The V gene's germline CDR1 is SGHAT and CDR2 FQDESV (reference sequence). CDR3 length: 14 residues. Between the trimmed V and J ends, which lost 2 bases and 7 bases, there was a span of 12 bases. The CDR3 coding sequence is TGTGCCAGCAGCTTAAGCTCCAGGGCAAATGAGCAGTTCTTC. Encoded protein: CASSLSSRANEQFF.

On this clonotype: Just one base apart from a much larger clone, this may be a read error. V usage is TRBV19 and J usage is TRBJ2-5; either TRBD1 or TRBD2 may fit D (5 bases each). Trimming stripped 4 bases from V and 4 bases from J, with 19 bases between. This CDR3 region has 16 residues. CDR1 is LNHDA, CDR2 SQIVND, per germline (reference sequence). CDR3: CASSRSEGSGAETQYF. The CDR3 region has the DNA TGTGCCAGTAGTAGATCTGAGGGGTCGGGTGCAGAGACCCAGTACTTC.

V and J are TRBV25-1 and TRBJ1-1, with 7 bases identical to TRBD1. The germline V gene has CDR1 MGHDK and CDR2 SYGVNS. V was pared by 6 bases and J by 2 bases, with 9 bases of the junction left unmatched. The CDR3 contains 15 residues. The CDR3 region is CASRSTGIDNTEAFF. As DNA, the CDR3 is TGTGCCAGCAGGTCGACAGGGATCGATAACACTGAAGCTTTCTTT.

This clonotype was observed many times. V and J are TRBV19 and TRBJ2-5; a weak D match, TRBD2 (5 bases). Deletions cut 2 bases from V and 5 bases from J, with 15 bases between. The germline V gene has CDR1 LNHDA and CDR2 SQIVND (reference sequence). The CDR3 totals 15 residues. CDR3 residues: CASSIHGVGLETQYF. The CDR3, as DNA: TGTGCCAGTAGTATACACGGGGTTGGATTGGAGACCCAGTACTTC.

In the case of this clonotype: It may be a read error: a sequence one base away is much more abundant. CDR3 protein: CASSLWMNTEAFF. CDR3 in DNA: TGTGCCAGCAGCTTATGGATGAACACTGAAGCTTTCTTT. V usage is TRBV7-3 and J usage is TRBJ1-1; D gene uncertain. The germline CDR1 and CDR2 sequences are SGHTA and FQGTGA. V was cut by 2 bases and J by 0 bases, with 4 bases left in between. This CDR3 comprises 13 residues.

This clonotype showed up many times. The chain joins TRBV20-1 to TRBJ1-2; D not resolved. V was pared by 0 bases and J by 3 bases, with 11 bases between. The CDR3 covers 14 residues. The germline V gene encodes CDR1 DFQATT and CDR2 SNEGSKA (reference sequence). Written as DNA, the CDR3 is TGCAGTGCTAGAGATCCTCGGGTGGACTATGGCTACACCTTC. This translates into CSARDPRVDYGYTF.

Concerning this clonotype: A much larger clone is a single base away; this may be a read error. The chain is built from TRBV5-8 and TRBJ1-5; 10 bases are a match to TRBD1. Looked up from germline, CDR1 is SGHTS and CDR2 is YDEGEE. The CDR3 has 14 residues. CDR3 residues: CANSFRDRGQPQHF. The CDR3 nucleotides are TGTGCCAACAGCTTCCGGGACAGGGGTCAGCCCCAGCATTTT. Together with reference TRBV5-8 and TRBJ1-5, the CDR3 gives the full variable domain: EAGVTQSPTHLIKTRGQQATLRCSPISGHTSVYWYQQALGLGLQFLLWYDEGEERNRGNFPPRFSGRQFPNYSSELNVNALELEDSALYLCANSFRDRGQPQHFGDGTRLSIL.

The rearrangement joins TRBV20-1 to TRBJ2-1; D ambiguous. The CDR3 length is 15 residues. V was pared by 3 bases and J by 2 bases, with 14 bases between. Germline V gene sequence: CDR1 DFQATT, CDR2 SNEGSKA (reference sequence). Written as DNA, the CDR3 is TGCAGTGCTAGCCCAGGAGTGGACCCCTACAATGAGCAGTTCTTC. Residues: CSASPGVDPYNEQFF.

This clonotype occurred many times. The rearrangement uses TRBV12-3 or TRBV12-4 and TRBJ2-1; TRBD1 is a possible D gene (6 bases). V lost 10 bases and J lost 9, with 13 bases in between. The CDR3 has 11 amino acids. The CDR3 coding sequence is TGTGCCACGGCTAGCAGGGGTGAGCAGTTCTTC. The encoded protein is CATASRGEQFF.

A few counts support this clonotype. This chain uses TRBV4-1 with TRBJ1-4, with D possibly being TRBD1 (5 bases). This CDR3 region has 15 residues. Germline V gene sequence: CDR1 MGHRA, CDR2 YSYEKL. The V end lost 6 bases, the J end lost 0 bases, and 11 bases lay between the germline ends. This CDR3 reads CASSRQRATNEKLFF. CDR3 coding DNA: TGCGCCAGCAGTCGACAGAGAGCAACTAATGAAAAACTGTTTTTT.

This clonotype was seen repeatedly, ten times or more. The chain employs TRBV12-3 or TRBV12-4 and TRBJ2-5; perhaps TRBD2 as D (6 bases). The ends were cut back, 6 bases at V and 5 bases at J, with 16 bases in the middle. This CDR3 contains 14 residues. CDR3 in DNA: TGTGCCAGCAGGGCGGGACCGGTTCTGGAGACCCAGTACTTC. Its protein product is CASRAGPVLETQYF.

The chain is built from TRBV5-4 and TRBJ2-5, with 8 positions matching TRBD1. J was trimmed by 7 bases and V by 4 bases; bases with no gene match: 12. The CDR3 is 15 amino acids. In germline, CDR1 is SGHNT, CDR2 YYREEE (reference sequence). The CDR3 DNA reads as TGTGCCAGCAGCCCCGACAGGGGCGGGTGGGTGACCCAGTACTTC. Encoded protein: CASSPDRGGWVTQYF.

Ten or more counts support this clonotype. The chain carries TRBV20-1 and TRBJ1-2; the D is unclear. Trimming left V 1 base short and J 2 bases short, with 8 bases between. Germline CDR1 is DFQATT and CDR2 is SNEGSKA (reference sequence). This CDR3 has 13 amino acids. The CDR3 is CSARAQSNYGYTF. As DNA, the CDR3 is TGCAGTGCTAGAGCACAGTCAAACTATGGCTACACCTTC.

The genes are TRBV2 and TRBJ2-7; no reliable D call. CDR1 is SNHLY, CDR2 FYNNEI, per germline. V gave up 4 bases and J gave up 3 bases, with 7 bases separating them. This CDR3 is 12 amino acids long. CDR3 in DNA: TGTGCCAGCAGTGGTCGGATCTACGAGCAGTACTTC. Its translation is CASSGRIYEQYF. The variable domain in full, completed from reference TRBV2 and TRBJ2-7, reads EPEVTQTPSHQVTQMGQEVILRCVPISNHLYFYWYRQILGQKVEFLVSFYNNEISEKSEIFDDQFSVERPDGSNFTLKIRSTKLEDSAMYFCASSGRIYEQYFGPGTRLTVT.

Concerning this clonotype: In this CDR3 the conserved last residue, phenylalanine or tryptophan, is missing, so a read error is likely. The rearrangement joins TRBV5-1 to TRBJ2-3; tentative D call: TRBD1 (5 bases). In germline, CDR1 is SGHRS, CDR2 YFSETQ. V lost 0 bases to trimming and J lost 2 bases, with 7 bases between them. This CDR3 spans 14 amino acids. The CDR3 reads CASSLGQTTDTQYS. The CDR3 coding sequence is TGCGCCAGCAGCTTGGGACAGACCACAGATACGCAGTATTCT.

This clonotype came up a few times. The chain recombines TRBV27 with TRBJ1-1; no clear D. This CDR3 region has 12 residues. Germline V gene lookup returns CDR1 MNHEY and CDR2 SMNVEV (reference sequence). Trimming left V 5 bases short and J 4 bases short, with 8 bases between. The CDR3 coding sequence is TGTGCCAGCAGTGCAGAGAGCACTGAAGCTTTCTTT. It yields the protein CASSAESTEAFF.

The rearrangement links TRBV5-1 to TRBJ2-3; 10 bases line up with TRBD1. Trimming removed 0 bases from V and 4 bases from J; junction bases left unmatched: 2. This CDR3 region has 15 residues. Germline V gene sequence: CDR1 SGHRS, CDR2 YFSETQ. CDR3 nucleotides: TGCGCCAGCAGCTTGGACGGACAGGGGGCAGATACGCAGTATTTT. Protein: CASSLDGQGADTQYF.

Concerning this clonotype itself: A single base separates this from a much larger clone, so it may be a read error. The chain carries TRBV2 and TRBJ2-1; D gene unclear. Between the trimmed V and J ends, which lost 5 bases and 5 bases, there was a span of 7 bases. Germline V lookup: CDR1 SNHLY, CDR2 FYNNEI. The CDR3 sequence is 12 residues long. The chain's CDR3 is CASSQGHNEQFF. DNA of the CDR3: TGTGCCAGCAGTCAAGGACACAATGAGCAGTTCTTC.

J is TRBJ2-1 and V is TRBV29-1; 10 bases line up with TRBD2. CDR3 length equals 13 residues. CDR1 and CDR2 (germline): SQVTM, ANQGSEA. Germline trimming cut 5 bases from V and 2 bases from J; bases unmatched to any gene: 0. The CDR3 loop is CSVSGGAYNEQFF. The CDR3 DNA follows: TGCAGCGTTAGCGGGGGGGCCTACAATGAGCAGTTCTTC.

This clonotype has just a few counts. The CDR3 nucleotides are TGCAGCGCGATGGAGAGCTATGGCTACACCTTC. Translation gives CSAMESYGYTF. The chain joins TRBV29-1 to TRBJ1-2; D is unresolved. The CDR3 loop spans 11 amino acids. Germline-derived CDR1 and CDR2 are SQVTM and ANQGSEA. Trimming took off 7 bases at V and 4 bases at J, with 10 bases between the two ends.

This clonotype was detected ten times or more. CDR3 sequence reads: CAGLGVNTEAFF. CDR3 sequence (DNA): TGTGCCGGGCTAGGGGTGAACACTGAAGCTTTCTTT. The chain uses TRBV2 and TRBJ1-1; a possible D gene is TRBD1 (5 bases). This CDR3 contains 12 residues. Trimming pared 11 bases from V and 0 bases from J, leaving 10 bases between. Germline-derived CDR1 and CDR2 are SNHLY and FYNNEI. Looking up the rest from reference TRBV2 and TRBJ1-1 gives the full variable domain: EPEVTQTPSHQVTQMGQEVILRCVPISNHLYFYWYRQILGQKVEFLVSFYNNEISEKSEIFDDQFSVERPDGSNFTLKIRSTKLEDSAMYFCAGLGVNTEAFFGQGTRLTVV.

This clonotype was observed a handful of times. This rearrangement joins TRBV6-1 to TRBJ1-6; 7 bases are a match to TRBD1. From germline, CDR1 is MNHNS and CDR2 SASEGT. Trimming removed 1 base from V and 7 bases from J; junction bases left unmatched: 4. The CDR3 sequence is 15 residues long. The CDR3 reads CASSEVTGDNSPLHF. The CDR3, as DNA: TGTGCCAGCAGTGAAGTCACAGGGGACAATTCACCCCTCCACTTT.

Notes on this clonotype: Possible read error: a much larger clone is one base away. The conserved final phenylalanine or tryptophan is absent from the CDR3, which likely points to a read error. This rearrangement joins TRBV7-8 to TRBJ2-5, with D perhaps matching TRBD2 (6 bases). The CDR3 spans 12 residues. The V and J ends lost 6 bases and 3 bases respectively, with 8 bases between them. Looked up from germline, CDR1 is SGHVS and CDR2 is FQNEAQ. In DNA, the CDR3 is TGTGCCAGCAGAAGACTAGAAGAGACCCAGTACCTC. This translates into CASRRLEETQYL.

This clonotype has ten or more counts. V and J are TRBV20-1 and TRBJ2-7; tentatively, D is TRBD1 or TRBD2 (6 bases each). V lost 0 bases and J 5 bases, leaving 14 bases between the germline ends. The CDR3 spans 14 residues. CDR1 DFQATT and CDR2 SNEGSKA come from the germline V gene (reference sequence). The CDR3 here is CSARDRRGSDEQYF. The CDR3 DNA reads as TGCAGTGCTAGAGATAGGAGGGGGTCCGACGAGCAGTACTTC.

The rearrangement links TRBV30 to TRBJ2-3, with a tentative D call TRBD2 (6 bases). Germline loops: CDR1 GTSNPN, CDR2 SVGIG (reference sequence). The V end was cut by 3 bases, the J end by 1 base, with 20 bases between. This CDR3 has 17 amino acids. The CDR3 DNA is TGTGCCTGGAGACCGGGCGGGGAATATTCAGGCACAGATACGCAGTATTTT. Amino acids: CAWRPGGEYSGTDTQYF. The variable domain in full, with the rest retrieved from reference TRBV30 and TRBJ2-3, is SQTIHQWPATLVQPVGSPLSLECTVEGTSNPNLYWYRQAAGRGLQLLFYSVGIGQISSEVPQNLSASRPQDRQFILSSKKLLLSDSGFYLCAWRPGGEYSGTDTQYFGPGTRLTVL.

This clonotype was seen ten or more times. The conserved phenylalanine or tryptophan is not found at the CDR3 terminus, so this likely reflects a read error. The DNA is omitted, as the CDR3 cannot be located on it reliably, and the CDR3 follows TCRdb's listing. The chain joins TRBV11-2 to TRBJ1-2. The CDR3 totals 10 residues, both ends included. Germline lookup yields CDR1 SGHAT and CDR2 FQNNGV. The chain's CDR3 is CASSLVGRTD.

J is TRBJ1-2 and V is TRBV20-1, with D tentatively TRBD1 (5 bases). The CDR3 covers 13 residues. Trimming took 5 bases from V and 7 from J, leaving 17 bases between them. CDR1 and CDR2 from the germline V gene are DFQATT and SNEGSKA (reference sequence). CDR3 amino acids: CSAPGGDESGYTF. The CDR3 DNA reads as TGCAGTGCTCCCGGGGGAGATGAGAGTGGCTACACCTTC.

This chain links TRBV5-4 with TRBJ2-7, with D maybe TRBD2 (5 bases). The V gene lost 2 bases and the J gene lost 3 bases, with 15 bases spanning the gap. Germline CDR1 and CDR2: SGHNT and YYREEE (reference sequence). The CDR3 is 15 amino acids. The CDR3 DNA is TGTGCCAGCAGCTTAGAAGAGCGGACCAGCTACGAGCAGTACTTC. Amino acids: CASSLEERTSYEQYF.

Points on this clonotype: Likely a read error: the CDR3 ends without its conserved phenylalanine or tryptophan. The limits of the CDR3 on the DNA are not certain, so only TCRdb's listed CDR3 is given. V usage is TRBV24-1 and J usage is TRBJ2-5. The CDR3 length is 10 residues, termini included. The germline gives CDR1 KGHDR, CDR2 SFDVKD. The CDR3 reads CATSDLFQNT.

Many counts were recorded for this clonotype. This chain links TRBV24-1 with TRBJ2-2; D is tentatively TRBD1 or TRBD2 (6 bases each). There are 17 residues in the CDR3. Trimming shortened V by 5 bases and J by 5 bases, and 20 bases separated the two germline ends. Germline CDR1 is KGHDR and CDR2 is SFDVKD. CDR3 DNA: TGTGCCACCAGTGCGGAGGCCCCCAGGGGAGGAACCGGGGAGCTGTTTTTT. It yields the protein CATSAEAPRGGTGELFF.